This note documents a single T cell receptor beta chain sequence. These data originate in a study of identical twins. TCRdb used MiXCR to reprocess the 5' RACE reads, holding one entry per CDR3 protein. The data contain around 490,000 distinct CDR3 sequences, over 12% of them singletons. V shed 7 bases and J shed 6 bases, with 15 bases lying between them. There are 13 residues in the CDR3. Germline CDR1 SNHLY, CDR2 FYNNEI. A further study also used this sample, focusing on yellow fever vaccine responses in identical twins. That source notes: Each twin's T cell response to the vaccine was reported to look partly convergent and partly personalized.

Sequencing was carried out using CD4+ T cells sorted from blood. The clonotype was recovered from a woman between 18 and 30 years old in good health. The V gene is TRBV2, the J gene TRBJ1-1; D gene uncertain. The DNA of the CDR3 is TGTGCCAGCAAACCCCCGTTATGGGCTGAAGCTTTCTTT. Amino acid sequence: CASKPPLWAEAFF.